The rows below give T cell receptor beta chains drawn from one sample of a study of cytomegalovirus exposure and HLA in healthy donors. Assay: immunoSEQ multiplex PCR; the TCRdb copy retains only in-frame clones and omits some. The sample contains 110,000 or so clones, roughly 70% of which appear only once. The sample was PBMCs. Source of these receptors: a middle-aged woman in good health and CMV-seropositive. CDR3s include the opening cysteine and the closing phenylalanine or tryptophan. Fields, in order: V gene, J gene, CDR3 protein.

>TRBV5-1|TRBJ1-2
CASSPQGYGYTF
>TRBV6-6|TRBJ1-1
CASSYLATVEAFF
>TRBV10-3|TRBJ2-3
CAISELPQGTQYF
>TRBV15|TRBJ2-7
CATSRDLAVFTYEQYF
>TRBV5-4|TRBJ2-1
CASSRGNSYNEQFF
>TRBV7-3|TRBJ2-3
CASSLKARGSGLTDTQYF
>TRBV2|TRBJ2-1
CASSAELANNEQFF
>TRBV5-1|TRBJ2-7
CASSPSQAAAPSEQYF
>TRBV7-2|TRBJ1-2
CASSPFVTGGYTF
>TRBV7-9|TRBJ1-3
CASRSLSGNTIYF
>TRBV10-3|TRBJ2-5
CAISESVRRETQYF
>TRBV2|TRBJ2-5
CASSVLRGQGGETQYF
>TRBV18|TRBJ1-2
CASSPGAPGYGYTF
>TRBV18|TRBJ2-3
CASSPGREGPGTQYF
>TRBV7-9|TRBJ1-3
CASSTPGQRNTIYF
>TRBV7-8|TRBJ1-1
CASSLESDGYYTEAFF
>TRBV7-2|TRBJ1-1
CASSVRVNTEAFF
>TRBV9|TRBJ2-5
CASSSWDSQETQYF
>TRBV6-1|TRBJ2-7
CASSDNTLAGGGEQYF
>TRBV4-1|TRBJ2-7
CASSQGGGSGTYEQYF
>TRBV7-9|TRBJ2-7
CASSLAGLAGNEQYF
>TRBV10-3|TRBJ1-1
CASKGSGGNTEAFF
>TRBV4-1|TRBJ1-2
CASRVTVAANYGYTF
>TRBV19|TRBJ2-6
CASSLVISGANVLTF
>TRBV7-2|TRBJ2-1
CASSLAGTGTYNEQFF
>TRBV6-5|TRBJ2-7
CASSYRSDSAYEQYF
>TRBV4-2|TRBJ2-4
CASSPWGRLDIQYF
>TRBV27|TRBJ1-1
CASSLERGSNTEAFF
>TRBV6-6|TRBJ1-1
CASKDRDRVNTEAFF
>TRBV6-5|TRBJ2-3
CASSSFRGAADTQYF
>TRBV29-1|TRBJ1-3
CSVLSQGSGNTIYF
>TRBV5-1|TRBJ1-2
CASSLGNTGGDGYTF
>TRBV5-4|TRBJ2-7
CASSLGVGGAPSYEQYF
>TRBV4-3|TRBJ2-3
CASSQLTGTGALTDTQYF
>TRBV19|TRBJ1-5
CASSIDLRRGLSQPQHF
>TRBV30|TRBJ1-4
CAWSVGTAGPEKLFF
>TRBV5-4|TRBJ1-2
CASSSNRGQGANSYTF
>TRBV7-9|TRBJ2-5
CASSPPGWGSGAQETQYF
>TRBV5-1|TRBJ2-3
CASSFSGTSDTQYF